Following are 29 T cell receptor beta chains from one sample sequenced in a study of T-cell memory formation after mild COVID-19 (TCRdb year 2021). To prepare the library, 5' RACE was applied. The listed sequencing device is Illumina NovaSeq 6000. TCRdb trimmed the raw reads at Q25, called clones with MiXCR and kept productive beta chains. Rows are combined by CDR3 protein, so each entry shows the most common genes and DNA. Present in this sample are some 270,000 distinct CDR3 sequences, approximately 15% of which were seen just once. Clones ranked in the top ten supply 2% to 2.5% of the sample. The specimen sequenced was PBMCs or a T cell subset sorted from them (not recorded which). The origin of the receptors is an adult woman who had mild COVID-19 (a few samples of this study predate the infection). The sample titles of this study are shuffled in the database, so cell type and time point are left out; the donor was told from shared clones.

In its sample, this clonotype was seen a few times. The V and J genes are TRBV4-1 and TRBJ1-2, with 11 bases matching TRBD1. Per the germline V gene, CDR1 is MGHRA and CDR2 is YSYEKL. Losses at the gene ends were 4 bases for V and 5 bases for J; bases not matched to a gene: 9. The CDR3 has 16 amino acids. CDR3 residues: CASSRDGQGAGYGYTF. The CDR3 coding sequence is TGCGCCAGCAGCCGGGATGGACAGGGGGCCGGTTATGGCTACACCTTC.

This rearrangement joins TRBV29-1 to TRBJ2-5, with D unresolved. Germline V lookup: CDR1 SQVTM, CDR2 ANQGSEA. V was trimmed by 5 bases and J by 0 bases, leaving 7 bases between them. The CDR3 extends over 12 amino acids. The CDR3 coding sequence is TGCAGCGTTTTGCGCGACCAAGAGACCCAGTACTTC. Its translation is CSVLRDQETQYF.

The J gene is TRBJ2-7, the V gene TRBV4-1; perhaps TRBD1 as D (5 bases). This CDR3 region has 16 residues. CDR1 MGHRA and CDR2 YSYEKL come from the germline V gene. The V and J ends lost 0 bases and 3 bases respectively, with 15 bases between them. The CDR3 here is CASSQEQVTESYEQYF. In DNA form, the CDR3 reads TGCGCCAGCAGCCAAGAACAGGTGACCGAAAGCTACGAGCAGTACTTC.

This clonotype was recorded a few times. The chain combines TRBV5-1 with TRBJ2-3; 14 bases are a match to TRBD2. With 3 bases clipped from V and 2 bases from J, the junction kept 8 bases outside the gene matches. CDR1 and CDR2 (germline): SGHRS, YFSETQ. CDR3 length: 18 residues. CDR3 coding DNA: TGCGCCAGCAGCTCGACCGGGACTAGCGGGGGTTACACAGATACGCAGTATTTT. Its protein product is CASSSTGTSGGYTDTQYF. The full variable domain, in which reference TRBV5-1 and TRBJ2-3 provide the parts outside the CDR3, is KAGVTQTPRYLIKTRGQQVTLSCSPISGHRSVSWYQQTPGQGLQFLFEYFSETQRNKGNFPGRFSGRQFSNSRSEMNVSTLELGDSALYLCASSSTGTSGGYTDTQYFGPGTRLTVL.

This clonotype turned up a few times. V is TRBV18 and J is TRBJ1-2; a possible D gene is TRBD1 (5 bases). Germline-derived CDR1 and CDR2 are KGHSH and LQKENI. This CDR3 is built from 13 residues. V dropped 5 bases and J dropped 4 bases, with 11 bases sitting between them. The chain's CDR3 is CASSDTGSYGYTF. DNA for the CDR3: TGTGCCAGCTCAGACACAGGATCCTATGGCTACACCTTC.

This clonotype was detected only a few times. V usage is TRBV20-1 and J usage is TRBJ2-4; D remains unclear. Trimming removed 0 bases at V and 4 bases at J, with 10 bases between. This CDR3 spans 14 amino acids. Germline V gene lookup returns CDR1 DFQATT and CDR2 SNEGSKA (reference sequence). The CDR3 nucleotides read TGCAGTGCTAGAGATTGGCCGCGGAAAAACATTCAGTACTTC. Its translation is CSARDWPRKNIQYF.

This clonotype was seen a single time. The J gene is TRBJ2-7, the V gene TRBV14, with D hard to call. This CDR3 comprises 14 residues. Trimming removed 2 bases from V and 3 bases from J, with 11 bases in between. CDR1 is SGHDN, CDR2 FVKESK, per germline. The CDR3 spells CASSQRVLGYEQYF. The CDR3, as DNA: TGTGCCAGCAGCCAAAGGGTCCTAGGCTACGAGCAGTACTTC.

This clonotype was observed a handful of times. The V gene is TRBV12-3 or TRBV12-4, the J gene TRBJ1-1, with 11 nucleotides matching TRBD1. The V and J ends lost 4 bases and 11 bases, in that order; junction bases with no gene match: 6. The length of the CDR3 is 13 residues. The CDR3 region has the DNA TGTGCCAGCAGTTATGGGACAGGGGGAATCGCTTTCTTT. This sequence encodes CASSYGTGGIAFF.

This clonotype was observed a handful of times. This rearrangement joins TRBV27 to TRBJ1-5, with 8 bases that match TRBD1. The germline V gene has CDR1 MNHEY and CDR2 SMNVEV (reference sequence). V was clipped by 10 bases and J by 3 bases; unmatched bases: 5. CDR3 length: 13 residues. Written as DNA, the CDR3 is TGTGCCACTAGGACAGGGAACAATCAGCCCCAGCATTTT. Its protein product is CATRTGNNQPQHF.

DNA for the CDR3: TGTGCCAGCAGTGACAGCGTCTATGGCTACACCTTC. As protein: CASSDSVYGYTF. V and J are TRBV6-2 or TRBV6-3 and TRBJ1-2; possibly TRBD1 for D (5 bases). Germline-derived CDR1 and CDR2 are MNHEY and SVGEGT. The CDR3 covers 12 residues. V lost 5 bases and J 4 bases, leaving 8 bases between the germline ends.

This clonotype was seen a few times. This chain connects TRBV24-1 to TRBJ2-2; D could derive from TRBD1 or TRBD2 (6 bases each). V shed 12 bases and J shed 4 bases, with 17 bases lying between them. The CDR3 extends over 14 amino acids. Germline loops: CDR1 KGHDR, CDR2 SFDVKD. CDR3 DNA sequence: TGTGCCTCAGGAGGGGGGCCCGGCACCGGGGAGCTGTTTTTT. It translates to CASGGGPGTGELFF.

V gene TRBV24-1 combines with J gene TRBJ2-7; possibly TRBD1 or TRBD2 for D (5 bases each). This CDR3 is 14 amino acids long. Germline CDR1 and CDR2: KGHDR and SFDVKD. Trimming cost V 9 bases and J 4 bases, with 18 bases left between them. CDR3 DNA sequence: TGTGCCACCGCCTGGGGGACCCTCGGATACGAGCAGTACTTC. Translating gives CATAWGTLGYEQYF.

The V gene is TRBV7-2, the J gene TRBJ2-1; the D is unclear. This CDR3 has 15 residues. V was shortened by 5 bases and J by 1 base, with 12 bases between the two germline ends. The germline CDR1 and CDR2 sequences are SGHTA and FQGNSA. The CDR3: CASSHELESYNEQFF. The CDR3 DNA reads TGTGCCAGCAGCCATGAGCTGGAGTCCTACAATGAGCAGTTCTTC.

The CDR3 DNA reads TGTGCCAGCAGAGAACAGGTAGTCTATGGCTACACCTTC. It codes for CASREQVVYGYTF. The chain joins TRBV6-5 to TRBJ1-2; possible D gene TRBD1, 5 bases. The CDR3 consists of 13 residues. Germline loops: CDR1 MNHEY, CDR2 SVGAGI. V lost 6 bases and J lost 4, with 12 bases in between.

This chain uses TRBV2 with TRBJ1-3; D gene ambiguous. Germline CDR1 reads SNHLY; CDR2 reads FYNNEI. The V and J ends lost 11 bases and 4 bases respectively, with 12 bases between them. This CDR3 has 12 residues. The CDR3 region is CAGGLEGNTIYF. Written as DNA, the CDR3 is TGTGCCGGAGGATTGGAAGGAAACACCATATATTTT.

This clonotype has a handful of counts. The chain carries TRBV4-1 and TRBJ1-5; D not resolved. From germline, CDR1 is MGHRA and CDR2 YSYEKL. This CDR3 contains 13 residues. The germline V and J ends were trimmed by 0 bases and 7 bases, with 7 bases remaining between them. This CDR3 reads CASSQDRGQPQHF. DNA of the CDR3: TGCGCCAGCAGCCAAGATCGGGGACAGCCCCAGCATTTT.

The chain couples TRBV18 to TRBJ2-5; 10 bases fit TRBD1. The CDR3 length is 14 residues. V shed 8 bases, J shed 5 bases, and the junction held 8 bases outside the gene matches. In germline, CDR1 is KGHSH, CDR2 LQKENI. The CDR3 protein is CASTDRGPRETQYF. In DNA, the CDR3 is TGTGCCAGCACAGACAGGGGGCCTCGGGAGACCCAGTACTTC.

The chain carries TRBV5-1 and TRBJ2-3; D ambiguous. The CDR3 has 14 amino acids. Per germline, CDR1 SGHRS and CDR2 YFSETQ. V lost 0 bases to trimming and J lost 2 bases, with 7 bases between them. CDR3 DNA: TGCGCCAGCAGCTTGGAACAGTCCACAGATACGCAGTATTTT. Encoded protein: CASSLEQSTDTQYF.

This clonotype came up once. The CDR3 DNA sequence: TGTGCCAGCTCACCGAACCCGGATACGCAGTATTTT. It codes for CASSPNPDTQYF. The chain carries TRBV18 and TRBJ2-3, with unresolved D. There are 12 residues in the CDR3. V was shortened by 3 bases and J by 6 bases, with 7 bases between the two germline ends. The germline V gene has CDR1 KGHSH and CDR2 LQKENI.

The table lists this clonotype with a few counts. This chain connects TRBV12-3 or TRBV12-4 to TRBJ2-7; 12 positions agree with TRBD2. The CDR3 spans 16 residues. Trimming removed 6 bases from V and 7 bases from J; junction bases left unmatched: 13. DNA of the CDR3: TGTGCCAGCAGCCTTTGGGCTAGCGGGGGGGCTCGTGAGCAGTACTTC. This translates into CASSLWASGGAREQYF.

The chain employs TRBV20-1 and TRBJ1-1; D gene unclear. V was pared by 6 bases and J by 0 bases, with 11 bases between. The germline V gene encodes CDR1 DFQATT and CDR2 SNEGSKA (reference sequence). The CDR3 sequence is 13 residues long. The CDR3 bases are TGCAGTGCCTTGGTCCGAATGAACACTGAAGCTTTCTTT. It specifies CSALVRMNTEAFF.

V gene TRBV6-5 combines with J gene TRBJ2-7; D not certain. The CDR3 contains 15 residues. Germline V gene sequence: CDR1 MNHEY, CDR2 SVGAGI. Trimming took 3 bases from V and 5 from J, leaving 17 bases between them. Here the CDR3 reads CASSYRDAVGHEQYF. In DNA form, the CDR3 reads TGTGCCAGCAGTTATAGAGACGCTGTCGGCCACGAGCAGTACTTC.

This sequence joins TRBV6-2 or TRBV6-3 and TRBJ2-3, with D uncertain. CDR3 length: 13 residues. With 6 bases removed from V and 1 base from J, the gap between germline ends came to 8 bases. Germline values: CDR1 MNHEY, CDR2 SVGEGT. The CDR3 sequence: CASRLWGTDTQYF. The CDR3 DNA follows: TGTGCCAGCAGGCTATGGGGCACAGATACGCAGTATTTT.

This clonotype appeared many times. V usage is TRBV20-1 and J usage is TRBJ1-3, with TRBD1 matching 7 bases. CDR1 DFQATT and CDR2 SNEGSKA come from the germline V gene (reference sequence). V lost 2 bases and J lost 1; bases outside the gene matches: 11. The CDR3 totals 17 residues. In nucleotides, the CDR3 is TGCAGTGCTAGAACCTCCCGGGGACAGATTTCTGGAAACACCATATATTTT. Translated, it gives CSARTSRGQISGNTIYF.

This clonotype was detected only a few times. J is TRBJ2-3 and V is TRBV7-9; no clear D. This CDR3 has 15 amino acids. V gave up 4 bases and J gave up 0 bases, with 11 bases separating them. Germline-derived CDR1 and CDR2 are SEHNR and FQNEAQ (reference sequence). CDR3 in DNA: TGTGCCAGCAGCTACATGATCTCTAGCACAGATACGCAGTATTTT. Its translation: CASSYMISSTDTQYF.

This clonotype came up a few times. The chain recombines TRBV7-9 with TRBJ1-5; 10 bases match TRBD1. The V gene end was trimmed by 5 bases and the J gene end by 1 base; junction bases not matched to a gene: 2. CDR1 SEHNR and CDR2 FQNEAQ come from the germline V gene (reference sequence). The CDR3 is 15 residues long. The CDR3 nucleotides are TGTGCCAGCAGCGCGGACAGGGGGAGCAATCAGCCCCAGCATTTT. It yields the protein CASSADRGSNQPQHF.

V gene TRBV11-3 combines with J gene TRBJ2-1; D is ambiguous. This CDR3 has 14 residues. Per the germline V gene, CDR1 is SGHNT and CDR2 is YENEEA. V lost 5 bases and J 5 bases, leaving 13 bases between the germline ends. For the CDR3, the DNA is TGTGCCAGCAGCACTAAACGGAGAAACAATGAGCAGTTCTTC. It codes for CASSTKRRNNEQFF.

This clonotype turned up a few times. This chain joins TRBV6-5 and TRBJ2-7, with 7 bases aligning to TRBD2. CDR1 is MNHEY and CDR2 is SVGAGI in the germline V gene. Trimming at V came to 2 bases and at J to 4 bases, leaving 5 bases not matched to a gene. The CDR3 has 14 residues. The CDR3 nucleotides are TGTGCCAGCAGTTACAGGGAGGGAACTTACGAGCAGTACTTC. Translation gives CASSYREGTYEQYF.

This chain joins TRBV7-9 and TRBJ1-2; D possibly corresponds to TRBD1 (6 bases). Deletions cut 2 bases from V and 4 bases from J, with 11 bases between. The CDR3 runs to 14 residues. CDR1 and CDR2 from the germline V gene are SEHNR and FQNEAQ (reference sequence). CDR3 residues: CASSLPGTSYGYTF. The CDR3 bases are TGTGCCAGCAGCTTACCCGGGACAAGCTATGGCTACACCTTC.